These T cell receptor beta chains were read from a single sample in a study of naive and memory T cell subsets. TCRdb re-called the UMI-ligation and nested PCR reads with MiXCR, one entry per CDR3 protein. The table shows under 150,000 distinct CDR3 sequences, with about 20% occurring only once. Specimen: naive CD8+ T cells from blood. The receptors were sampled from a human donor in good health. CDR3s include the opening cysteine and the closing phenylalanine or tryptophan. Fields, in order: clone size, V gene, D gene, J gene, CDR3 DNA, CDR3 protein. A D gene is named only where the DNA matches it firmly. Size values are once, few and many counts, or a class for expanded clones, and some rows have none.

abundance: .
v_gene: TRBV7-9
d_gene: .
j_gene: TRBJ1-1
CDR3nt: TGTGCCAGCAGCTCGGACACGAACACTGAAGCTTTCTTT
CDR3aa: CASSSDTNTEAFF

abundance: many
v_gene: TRBV4-1
d_gene: TRBD2
j_gene: TRBJ2-1
CDR3nt: TGCGCCAGCAGCCAAGATTCGGGTACAGCGGGAGTGAATGAGCAGTTCTTC
CDR3aa: CASSQDSGTAGVNEQFF

abundance: .
v_gene: TRBV28
d_gene: .
j_gene: TRBJ2-7
CDR3nt: TGTGCCAGCACCAAGGGCCGTGGCAGGGTAGGAGAGCAGTACTTC
CDR3aa: CASTKGRGRVGEQYF

abundance: few
v_gene: TRBV19
d_gene: .
j_gene: TRBJ2-7
CDR3nt: TGTGCCAGTAGCGCCGGAATGGGACGGGTCGAGCAGTACTTC
CDR3aa: CASSAGMGRVEQYF

abundance: .
v_gene: TRBV6-2/TRBV6-3
d_gene: .
j_gene: TRBJ2-7
CDR3nt: TGTGCCAGCAGTTGGGACGCGGGCGAGCAGTACTTC
CDR3aa: CASSWDAGEQYF

abundance: .
v_gene: TRBV12-3/TRBV12-4
d_gene: .
j_gene: TRBJ1-2
CDR3nt: TGTGCCAGCAGTTTTGCCAGATCCTATGGCTACACCTTC
CDR3aa: CASSFARSYGYTF

abundance: few
v_gene: TRBV4-1
d_gene: .
j_gene: TRBJ1-2
CDR3nt: TGCGCCAGCAGCCAAGTAGCGGACAGCAACTATGGCTACACCTTC
CDR3aa: CASSQVADSNYGYTF

abundance: few
v_gene: TRBV29-1
d_gene: .
j_gene: TRBJ1-2
CDR3nt: TGCAGCGTTGAAGTGGGGTATGGCTACACCTTC
CDR3aa: CSVEVGYGYTF

abundance: .
v_gene: TRBV29-1
d_gene: TRBD1
j_gene: TRBJ2-5
CDR3nt: TGCAGCGTTGACGGAATATTCCGGGACAGGGGGATTTTGGCCGAAGAGACCCAGTACTTC
CDR3aa: CSVDGIFRDRGILAEETQYF

abundance: few
v_gene: TRBV4-1
d_gene: TRBD2
j_gene: TRBJ2-7
CDR3nt: TGCGCCAGCAGCCAAGTGAGGACTAGCGACTACGAGCAGTACTTC
CDR3aa: CASSQVRTSDYEQYF

abundance: .
v_gene: TRBV12-3/TRBV12-4
d_gene: TRBD1
j_gene: TRBJ1-4
CDR3nt: TGTGCCAGCAGTCCACAGGGGGCGAGGGAAAAACTGTTTTTT
CDR3aa: CASSPQGAREKLFF

abundance: .
v_gene: TRBV28
d_gene: .
j_gene: TRBJ1-5
CDR3nt: TGTGCCAGCAGTTTATGGAAAGATAATCAGCCCCAGCATTTT
CDR3aa: CASSLWKDNQPQHF

abundance: .
v_gene: TRBV7-3
d_gene: .
j_gene: TRBJ2-1
CDR3nt: TGTGCCAGCAGCTTAACGTCCAGTGGGTTGGAGCAGTTCTTC
CDR3aa: CASSLTSSGLEQFF

abundance: .
v_gene: TRBV7-8
d_gene: .
j_gene: TRBJ2-1
CDR3nt: TGTGCCAGCAGCTTTTATTACGTAGAGGATGAGCAGTTCTTC
CDR3aa: CASSFYYVEDEQFF

abundance: .
v_gene: TRBV19
d_gene: .
j_gene: TRBJ2-7
CDR3nt: TGTGCCAGTAGTATAGTGGAGTTCTACGAGCAGTACTTC
CDR3aa: CASSIVEFYEQYF

abundance: .
v_gene: TRBV6-5
d_gene: .
j_gene: TRBJ1-2
CDR3nt: TGTGCCAGCAGGAACGACAAATCGGCTGGCTACACCTTC
CDR3aa: CASRNDKSAGYTF

abundance: few
v_gene: TRBV9
d_gene: .
j_gene: TRBJ2-6
CDR3nt: TGTGCCAGCAGGGACTCTGGGGCCAACGTCCTGACTTTC
CDR3aa: CASRDSGANVLTF

abundance: .
v_gene: TRBV19
d_gene: .
j_gene: TRBJ2-7
CDR3nt: TGTGCCAGTAGTAACCCTGGGTGGTCCTACGAGCAGTACTTC
CDR3aa: CASSNPGWSYEQYF